Following are 18 T cell receptor beta chains from one sample sequenced in a study of blood T cell repertoires in COVID-19. Data came from immunoSEQ multiplex PCR; TCRdb stores just in-frame clones and leaves some out. The sample includes over 95,000 clones, around 83% of them seen just once. The specimen sequenced was peripheral blood. These TCRs come from a woman in her sixties or seventies with COVID-19, enrolled during active disease.

The chain is built from TRBV25-1 and TRBJ1-1, with 7 bases identical to TRBD1. V was clipped by 0 bases and J by 4 bases; unmatched bases: 2. The germline V gene encodes CDR1 MGHDK and CDR2 SYGVNS. The length of the CDR3 is 14 residues. For the CDR3, the DNA is TGTGCCAGCAGTGAATATGACAGGGTCACTGAAGCTTTCTTT. Translated: CASSEYDRVTEAFF.

This clone was detected once. The chain uses TRBV29-1 and TRBJ2-7, with a possible D match to TRBD2 (6 bases). This CDR3 is built from 12 residues. V was cut by 4 bases and J by 3 bases, with 10 bases left in between. Germline CDR1 and CDR2: SQVTM and ANQGSEA. CDR3 protein: CSVGGELYEQYF. CDR3 nucleotide sequence: TGCAGCGTTGGCGGGGAACTCTACGAGCAGTACTTC.

The genes are TRBV6-5 and TRBJ1-2; TRBD1 is a possible D gene (5 bases). The germline V and J ends were trimmed by 11 bases and 8 bases, with 21 bases remaining between them. Germline V gives CDR1 MNHEY, CDR2 SVGAGI. The CDR3 is made up of 13 amino acids. The CDR3 is CAVKSGAVGGYTF. CDR3 nucleotide sequence: TGTGCCGTCAAGAGTGGGGCCGTAGGAGGCTACACCTTC.

The chain couples TRBV2 to TRBJ1-4, with 7 bases matching TRBD1. The junction had 1 base not matched to a gene; V was cut back by 3 bases and J by 0 bases. The CDR3 contains 15 residues. CDR1 is SNHLY, CDR2 FYNNEI, per germline. DNA of the CDR3: TGTGCCAGCAGTGAGGGACAGTCAACTAATGAAAAACTGTTTTTT. Its protein is CASSEGQSTNEKLFF.

The V call is TRBV9, the J call TRBJ2-2; TRBD2 matches 10 bases. Per the germline V gene, CDR1 is SGDLS and CDR2 is YYNGEE. The CDR3 has 16 residues. J was trimmed by 5 bases and V by 3 bases; bases with no gene match: 7. CDR3 region: CASSAERGGNTGELFF. The DNA of the CDR3 is TGTGCCAGCAGCGCCGAGCGGGGGGGCAATACCGGGGAGCTGTTTTTT.

V usage is TRBV29-1 and J usage is TRBJ1-1, with D hard to call. V lost 6 bases, J lost 0 bases, and 8 bases lay in between. Germline V gene sequence: CDR1 SQVTM, CDR2 ANQGSEA. The CDR3 is 12 residues long. CDR3 loop: CSVGDLNTEAFF. The CDR3 nucleotides read TGCAGCGTCGGGGATTTGAACACTGAAGCTTTCTTT.

The chain employs TRBV2 and TRBJ1-6; no reliable D call. This CDR3 is 16 amino acids long. CDR1 SNHLY and CDR2 FYNNEI come from the germline V gene. V dropped 3 bases and J dropped 7 bases, with 16 bases sitting between them. CDR3 coding DNA: TGTGCCAGCAGTGAGCGCGCGGGGTCTGTCAATTCACCCCTCCACTTT. As protein: CASSERAGSVNSPLHF.

The chain has TRBV9 and TRBJ1-2; the match to TRBD1 covers 10 bases. The J segment lost 8 bases and the V segment lost 6 bases, leaving 10 bases of the junction unmatched. CDR1 is SGDLS, CDR2 YYNGEE, per germline. The CDR3 runs to 14 residues. The CDR3 bases are TGTGCCAGCACAGGGACAGGGGCCCTCCTAGGCTACACCTTC. The encoded protein is CASTGTGALLGYTF.

The CDR3 sequence is CASSLDRVNYGYTF. DNA of the CDR3: TGTGCCAGCAGCTTAGACAGAGTTAACTATGGCTACACCTTC. The chain has TRBV7-2 and TRBJ1-2; D remains ambiguous. With 1 base removed from V and 1 base from J, the gap between germline ends came to 7 bases. Germline-derived CDR1 and CDR2 are SGHTA and FQGNSA. The CDR3 sequence is 14 residues long.

The gene calls are TRBV7-6 and TRBJ2-2; 8 bases map to TRBD2. From germline, CDR1 is SGHVS and CDR2 FNYEAQ. V gave up 1 base and J gave up 3 bases; unmatched junction bases: 4. This CDR3 has 16 amino acids. The CDR3 DNA sequence: TGTGCCAGCAGCTTAGGAGCGGGGGCCCACACCGGGGAGCTGTTTTTT. Translated: CASSLGAGAHTGELFF.

The chain employs TRBV27 and TRBJ1-1; TRBD1 agrees at 7 bases. V dropped 5 bases and J dropped 0; count of bases not matched to a gene: 6. The CDR3 contains 15 residues. Germline CDR1 is MNHEY and CDR2 is SMNVEV (reference sequence). The CDR3 reads CASSAQDRLNTEAFF. The CDR3 DNA follows: TGTGCCAGCAGTGCCCAGGACAGGTTGAACACTGAAGCTTTCTTT.

The rearrangement uses TRBV9 and TRBJ2-2; 7 bases are shared with TRBD2. The germline V gene has CDR1 SGDLS and CDR2 YYNGEE. J was trimmed by 1 base and V by 1 base; bases with no gene match: 4. CDR3 length: 16 amino acids. CDR3 amino acids: CASSVRLAVNTGELFF. DNA for the CDR3: TGTGCCAGCAGCGTACGGCTAGCGGTGAACACCGGGGAGCTGTTTTTT.

The V and J genes are TRBV12-2 and TRBJ2-5; TRBD1 was called by the table and not checked on the DNA. TRBV12-2 is marked as a pseudogene. The CDR3 is 16 residues long. CDR3 nucleotides: TGTGCAAGTCGACTTAGTACGGACAGCCCCTGGGAGACCCAGTACTTC. Translating gives CASRLSTDSPWETQYF.

This clone was picked up one time. The chain couples TRBV5-5 to TRBJ2-1; 9 bases are shared with TRBD1. The V gene's germline CDR1 is SGHKS and CDR2 YYEKEE (reference sequence). The V and J ends lost 5 bases and 5 bases, in that order; junction bases with no gene match: 8. The length of the CDR3 is 15 residues. The CDR3 DNA reads as TGTGCCAGCAGTGAGACAGGGACAGGGAACAATGAGCAGTTCTTC. Residues: CASSETGTGNNEQFF.

The chain recombines TRBV23-1 with TRBJ1-6; D perhaps matches TRBD1 (6 bases). Being an ORF, TRBV23-1 has a function that is uncertain. The CDR3 covers 21 residues. V was clipped by 8 bases and J by 8 bases, with 37 bases between them. CDR3 DNA: TGCGCCAGCGTAAATATCTCAGGGGTATTATCTTGGTGGATAAGTGATTCACCCCTCCACTTT. It translates to CASVNISGVLSWWISDSPLHF.

The chain recombines TRBV4-3 with TRBJ2-2, with 14 bases aligning to TRBD2. Trimming removed 0 bases from V and 0 bases from J; junction bases left unmatched: 3. The CDR3 length is 19 residues. Germline lookup yields CDR1 LGHNA and CDR2 YSLEER. The CDR3 loop reads CASSQDWTSGGSNTGELFF. CDR3 nucleotides: TGCGCCAGCAGCCAAGATTGGACTAGCGGGGGGTCGAACACCGGGGAGCTGTTTTTT.

This sequence joins TRBV10-3 and TRBJ1-1, with TRBD1 matching over 8 bases. This CDR3 contains 16 residues. The J segment lost 11 bases and the V segment lost 4 bases, leaving 18 bases of the junction unmatched. Germline V gene lookup returns CDR1 ENHRY and CDR2 SYGVKD. Here the CDR3 reads CAISGRGQGLRNEAFF. The CDR3 DNA sequence: TGTGCCATCAGTGGCCGTGGACAGGGCCTTAGAAATGAGGCTTTCTTT.

This clone has a single count. The CDR3 reads CASRPQGFGIRNTEAFF. CDR3 sequence (DNA): TGTGCCAGCAGGCCACAGGGCTTTGGGATACGTAACACTGAAGCTTTCTTT. The chain employs TRBV28 and TRBJ1-1; tentatively, D is TRBD1 (6 bases). The length of the CDR3 is 17 residues. V dropped 6 bases and J dropped 2 bases, with 22 bases sitting between them. Germline CDR1 MDHEN, CDR2 SYDVKM.